This T cell receptor beta chain was captured by sequencing in a study of identical twins (dated by TCRdb to the mid-2010s). At the level of the whole study: TCR alpha and beta repertoires from monozygotic twins, unrelated adults of various ages and cord blood were deep-sequenced to test whether fetal clonotypes persist. To rule out contamination, replicate twin experiments were performed at different times with different library preparation protocols. On the study overall, not on this receptor specifically: Fewer insertions were carried by abundant cord blood beta clonotypes, a similar but weaker trend appeared in young adult naive repertoires, and no such trend appeared in memory repertoires. Zero-insertion analyses could be partly confounded by invariant T cells such as MAIT and iNKT, although diverse VJ usage argued against such confounding for most clonotypes. Out-of-frame TCR alpha sequences shared between twins showed an excess of low generation-probability sequences compared with coincidental sharing between unrelated individuals. Recombination models systematically underestimated out-of-frame TCR alpha sharing in monozygotic twins but agreed with sharing between unrelated individuals. The excess sharing between twins in beta out-of-frame sequences was weaker because fewer shared sequences reduced the signal-to-noise ratio. Because the same donors could not be followed over many years, the conclusions relied on cross-sectional statistical analysis.

Only healthy Caucasian donors were included. Three pairs of female monozygotic twins, all aged roughly 18 to 30 years, were included in the twin cohort. The RNA used for TCR libraries was isolated from peripheral blood mononuclear cells. Libraries were made using 5' RACE. The sequencer listed for this sample is Illumina HiSeq 2000. A universal primer binding site was introduced by template switching, and a unique molecular identifier was present in the final cDNA, enabling accurate counting of TCR cDNA molecules. Specific primers in the conserved constant-segment region were used to synthesize first-strand cDNA for TCR alpha and beta chains. To control for contamination, each cDNA library was double barcoded with a SMART-Mk sample barcode plus Illumina barcodes. TruSeq adapter sequences, together with Illumina sample barcodes, were added in two successive PCR steps. The TCR alpha and beta cDNA libraries were sequenced on the Illumina HiSeq platform using custom primers. The authors' analysis ran thus. Raw reads were processed with MiGEC to extract unique molecular identifiers, and MiXCR was used to determine CDR3 positions. Recombination models were inferred per individual with the repgenHMM and IGoR tools using an EM algorithm. Shared clonotype analysis was performed with the tcR package in R, normalizing sharing by the product of cloneset sizes. To study raw recombination without the effects of thymic and clonal selection, out-of-frame nonproductive sequences were analyzed. TCRdb reran the public reads through fastp at Q25 and MiXCR, keeping productive beta chains. Every CDR3 protein is listed once, alongside the most common genes and DNA of its rows. The V and J calls were determined by TCRdb, not by the authors. The sample table lists 570,000 or so distinct CDR3 sequences, roughly 9.5% of them with a count of one. Approximately 3% of the sample lies in the top ten.

This clonotype was counted ten times or more. There is no known antigen for this receptor. No qualities accompany the bases; no much larger clone lies one base away. V is pared back by 4 bases and J by 7 bases, with 11 bases lying between the germline termini. CDR1 SGHTA and CDR2 FQGNSA were looked up in the germline V gene. Counted from cysteine to phenylalanine, this CDR3 has 12 amino acids. The entry retains the CDR3 DNA only, 36 bases that are in frame from base 1. These data were likewise used in another study, on yellow fever vaccine responses in identical twins. As the second publication notes: According to the authors, the vaccine-induced T cell response in identical twins seemed to be partly convergent and partly specific to each individual. In the study, vaccine-responding T cell clones were precisely tracked in identical twins.

The source material was PBMCs. The chain uses TRBV7-2 and TRBJ2-7; there is no confident call for the D gene. This TCR was recovered from a young woman in good health. The DNA reads TGTGCCAGCAGCTACCGCCTTGGGGAGCAGTACTTC. It is translated as CASSYRLGEQYF.